Following are 29 T cell receptor beta chains from one sample sequenced in a study of blood T cell repertoires in COVID-19. The protocol was immunoSEQ multiplex PCR, while the TCRdb copy is restricted to in-frame clones and leaves out a portion. The repertoire holds roughly 280,000 clones, about nine tenths seen once, with roughly 2% in the top ten. Sequencing used peripheral blood. The receptors were gathered from a woman in her forties or fifties who had recovered from COVID-19.

The chain has TRBV5-1 and TRBJ1-2, with unresolved D. Trimming removed 4 bases at V and 4 bases at J, with 14 bases between. Germline V gene lookup returns CDR1 SGHRS and CDR2 YFSETQ. The CDR3 spans 14 residues. CDR3 in amino acids: CASSGNLGSYGYTF. The CDR3 nucleotides are TGCGCCAGCAGCGGAAATCTGGGGAGCTATGGCTACACCTTC.

V and J are TRBV5-1 and TRBJ1-5; D gene uncertain. CDR1 and CDR2 (germline): SGHRS, YFSETQ. V was clipped by 0 bases and J by 7 bases, with 8 bases between them. The CDR3 extends over 13 amino acids. The CDR3 loop reads CASSLDGKQPQHF. As DNA, the CDR3 is TGCGCCAGCAGCTTGGACGGGAAACAGCCCCAGCATTTT.

The V gene is TRBV19, the J gene TRBJ1-2, with TRBD1 identical over 7 bases. Looked up from germline, CDR1 is LNHDA and CDR2 is SQIVND (reference sequence). This CDR3 has 15 amino acids. V shed 4 bases, J shed 2 bases, and the junction held 7 bases outside the gene matches. The CDR3: CASSRHRGENYGYTF. DNA for the CDR3: TGTGCCAGTAGTAGACACAGGGGAGAAAACTATGGCTACACCTTC.

The rearrangement links TRBV4-1 to TRBJ1-2; the match to TRBD1 covers 7 bases. V was pared by 5 bases and J by 0 bases, with 12 bases of the junction left unmatched. The germline V gene encodes CDR1 MGHRA and CDR2 YSYEKL. The CDR3 runs 17 residues. The CDR3 DNA sequence: TGCGCCAGCAGCATCCGGGACAGACTTGAAGCTAACTATGGCTACACCTTC. It encodes CASSIRDRLEANYGYTF.

The CDR3 region is CASSGTGGYGYTF. CDR3 coding DNA: TGCGCCAGCAGCGGAACAGGGGGCTATGGCTACACCTTC. The V call is TRBV5-1, the J call TRBJ1-2, with 8 bases identical to TRBD1. The CDR3 covers 13 residues. J lost 4 bases, V lost 4 bases, and 3 bases had no gene match. Germline V gene sequence: CDR1 SGHRS, CDR2 YFSETQ.

CDR3 sequence: CASSVEPSGRETQYF. CDR3 nucleotide sequence: TGTGCCAGCAGCGTAGAACCTAGCGGGAGAGAGACCCAGTACTTC. The chain is built from TRBV9 and TRBJ2-5, with TRBD2 matching 10 bases. CDR1 is SGDLS, CDR2 YYNGEE, per germline. V lost 0 bases and J lost 4; bases outside the gene matches: 3. The CDR3 sequence is 15 residues long.

CDR3 amino acids: CAWSVPAWTGASTDTQYF. The CDR3 region has the DNA TGTGCCTGGAGTGTACCGGCTTGGACAGGGGCGTCGACAGATACGCAGTATTTT. This chain uses TRBV30 with TRBJ2-3; 9 positions match TRBD1. Germline assignment: CDR1 GTSNPN and CDR2 SVGIG (reference sequence). V was clipped by 0 bases and J by 3 bases; unmatched bases: 13. This CDR3 has 18 residues.

This chain connects TRBV19 to TRBJ1-5; D is ambiguous. This CDR3 contains 14 residues. The ends were cut back, 7 bases at V and 0 bases at J, with 10 bases in the middle. The germline CDR1 and CDR2 sequences are LNHDA and SQIVND (reference sequence). In nucleotides, the CDR3 is TGTGCCAGTAACACCCGGGGTAGCAATCAGCCCCAGCATTTT. Its protein product is CASNTRGSNQPQHF.

CDR3 sequence: CASSPGGGGETQYF. The CDR3 DNA is TGTGCCAGCAGCCCCGGCGGGGGCGGGGAGACCCAGTACTTC. The V and J genes are TRBV9 and TRBJ2-5, with D perhaps TRBD2 (7 bases). Germline V gene data show CDR1 as SGDLS and CDR2 as YYNGEE. V lost 4 bases and J lost 5, with 15 bases in between. CDR3 length equals 14 residues.

The chain couples TRBV7-3 to TRBJ1-1; TRBD1 matches 9 bases. The CDR3 spans 15 residues. From germline, CDR1 is SGHTA and CDR2 FQGTGA. The J segment lost 1 base and the V segment lost 1 base, leaving 1 base of the junction unmatched. CDR3 sequence: CASSLMGQGNTEAFF. DNA for the CDR3: TGTGCCAGCAGCTTAATGGGACAGGGGAACACTGAAGCTTTCTTT.

The chain employs TRBV6-7 and TRBJ2-3, with 8 nucleotides matching TRBD2. TRBV6-7 qualifies as an ORF whose function is uncertain. This CDR3 comprises 16 residues. With V trimmed by 7 bases and J by 3 bases, 12 bases remained unmatched. The CDR3 DNA reads TGTGCCAGCACCCACGGGGGGGGTACTATTACAGATACGCAGTATTTT. Protein: CASTHGGGTITDTQYF.

This clone was recorded many times. This chain connects TRBV27 to TRBJ1-6; tentatively, D is TRBD1 (6 bases). CDR3 length: 17 residues. Germline values: CDR1 MNHEY, CDR2 SMNVEV (reference sequence). V was cut by 0 bases and J by 4 bases, with 13 bases left in between. CDR3 loop: CASSLSRATGYNSPLHF. The CDR3 region has the DNA TGTGCCAGCAGTTTATCGAGGGCGACAGGTTATAATTCACCCCTCCACTTT.

The V and J genes are TRBV5-6 and TRBJ1-2; 7 bases are a match to TRBD1. The CDR3 loop spans 16 amino acids. Germline V CDR1 and CDR2: SGHDT, YYEEEE. The V and J ends lost 4 bases and 8 bases, in that order; junction bases with no gene match: 17. The CDR3 DNA is TGTGCCAGCAGCCCGGTCCACTCGACAGGGTGGTGGGGCTACACCTTC. Translation gives CASSPVHSTGWWGYTF.

As to this clone: Germline is not matched at one junction end, which may reflect a read error. The chain carries TRBV28 and TRBJ2-7, with D perhaps matching TRBD2 (6 bases). Germline V lookup: CDR1 MDHEN, CDR2 SYDVKM. CDR3 length: 11 residues. CDR3 in DNA: TGTGCCAGCAGTTTCGCTAGCGTCTGGCTCTTC. Translated, it gives CASSFASVWLF.

The chain employs TRBV5-5 and TRBJ1-2; 7 nucleotides agree with TRBD1. In germline, CDR1 is SGHKS, CDR2 YYEKEE (reference sequence). Germline trimming cut 2 bases from V and 5 bases from J; bases unmatched to any gene: 6. This CDR3 comprises 14 residues. DNA for the CDR3: TGTGCCAGCAGCTTCTATACAGGGGAATATGGCTACACCTTC. Translation: CASSFYTGEYGYTF.

V is TRBV2 and J is TRBJ1-5; D is unclear. V shed 3 bases and J shed 4 bases, with 10 bases lying between them. Per germline, CDR1 SNHLY and CDR2 FYNNEI. CDR3 length equals 14 residues. CDR3 coding DNA: TGTGCCAGCAGTGAGTGGAACAGAAATCAGCCCCAGCATTTT. Encoded protein: CASSEWNRNQPQHF. The full variable domain, in which reference TRBV2 and TRBJ1-5 provide the parts outside the CDR3, is EPEVTQTPSHQVTQMGQEVILRCVPISNHLYFYWYRQILGQKVEFLVSFYNNEISEKSEIFDDQFSVERPDGSNFTLKIRSTKLEDSAMYFCASSEWNRNQPQHFGDGTRLSIL.

The gene calls are TRBV9 and TRBJ1-5; D remains unclear. V gave up 5 bases and J gave up 3 bases, with 21 bases separating them. The CDR3 runs 17 residues. Germline-derived CDR1 and CDR2 are SGDLS and YYNGEE. CDR3 region: CASRYGGAAETNQPQHF. CDR3 nucleotide sequence: TGTGCCAGCAGGTATGGAGGCGCGGCGGAGACCAATCAGCCCCAGCATTTT.

The chain joins TRBV14 to TRBJ2-1; D remains ambiguous. The germline CDR1 and CDR2 sequences are SGHDN and FVKESK. The CDR3 has 12 residues. Trimming stripped 1 base from V and 9 bases from J, with 7 bases between. In DNA form, the CDR3 reads TGTGCCAGCAGCCAAGGGTACGGTGAGCAGTTCTTC. Protein: CASSQGYGEQFF.

This clone occurred a few times. The chain couples TRBV28 to TRBJ1-2, with D possibly matching TRBD1 (5 bases). Germline CDR1 is MDHEN and CDR2 is SYDVKM. V was trimmed by 3 bases and J by 7 bases, leaving 6 bases between them. The CDR3 runs to 11 residues. The CDR3 DNA is TGTGCCAGCAGTTTTCAGGGTGGCTACACCTTC. It translates to CASSFQGGYTF.

This chain links TRBV4-1 with TRBJ1-2; D call uncertain. V lost 1 base and J 3 bases, leaving 12 bases between the germline ends. The CDR3 runs 15 residues. Germline values: CDR1 MGHRA, CDR2 YSYEKL. This chain's CDR3 is CASSQGFFTHYGYTF. The CDR3 region has the DNA TGCGCCAGCAGCCAAGGTTTCTTCACTCACTATGGCTACACCTTC.

This chain's CDR3 is CASSQVESYNEQFF. CDR3 in DNA: TGTGCCAGCAGCCAGGTCGAGAGCTACAATGAGCAGTTCTTC. This chain connects TRBV14 to TRBJ2-1; D is unclear. Germline V gene sequence: CDR1 SGHDN, CDR2 FVKESK. The CDR3 loop spans 14 amino acids. V lost 3 bases and J 3 bases, leaving 9 bases between the germline ends.

The V and J genes are TRBV9 and TRBJ1-3; 8 bases map to TRBD1. Per germline, CDR1 SGDLS and CDR2 YYNGEE. CDR3 length equals 17 residues. V dropped 4 bases and J dropped 0; count of bases not matched to a gene: 9. The CDR3 protein is CASSPRTGRISGNTIYF. Here the CDR3 DNA reads TGTGCCAGCAGCCCCAGGACAGGGCGCATCTCTGGAAACACCATATATTTT.

The genes are TRBV14 and TRBJ2-7; TRBD1 aligns across 7 bases. CDR1 SGHDN and CDR2 FVKESK come from the germline V gene. The CDR3 totals 12 residues. The V gene end was trimmed by 4 bases and the J gene end by 3 bases; junction bases not matched to a gene: 0. The CDR3 sequence: CASSRQGYEQYF. In DNA form, the CDR3 reads TGTGCCAGCAGCCGACAGGGCTACGAGCAGTACTTC.

This chain uses TRBV18 with TRBJ2-7; 8 bases agree with TRBD2. Germline lookup yields CDR1 KGHSH and CDR2 LQKENI. This CDR3 spans 13 amino acids. Losses at the gene ends were 9 bases for V and 2 bases for J; bases not matched to a gene: 6. This CDR3 is CASRGGSAYEQYF. The DNA for the CDR3 is TGTGCCAGTCGGGGGGGGTCGGCCTACGAGCAGTACTTC.

This chain joins TRBV7-8 and TRBJ1-5, with TRBD1 as a possible D gene (5 bases). The CDR3 totals 17 residues. The V gene lost 5 bases and the J gene lost 5 bases, with 22 bases spanning the gap. Germline CDR1 and CDR2: SGHVS and FQNEAQ. The CDR3 nucleotides read TGTGCCAGCAGCCCATTCCGGATCCAGGCGGGGGATCAGCCCCAGCATTTT. Protein sequence: CASSPFRIQAGDQPQHF.

The rearrangement links TRBV30 to TRBJ1-5, with 8 bases that match TRBD1. The CDR3 runs to 13 residues. Germline V lookup: CDR1 GTSNPN, CDR2 SVGIG (reference sequence). Losses at the gene ends were 4 bases for V and 4 bases for J; bases not matched to a gene: 3. CDR3 protein: CAWTRQGNQPQHF. As DNA, the CDR3 is TGTGCCTGGACCAGACAGGGGAATCAGCCCCAGCATTTT.

This clone was seen many times. The chain links TRBV27 to TRBJ2-2; TRBD2 is a possible D gene (6 bases). The CDR3 spans 13 residues. V was clipped by 1 base and J by 9 bases, with 9 bases between them. Germline-derived CDR1 and CDR2 are MNHEY and SMNVEV (reference sequence). The CDR3 protein is CASSLYGGWELFF. CDR3 DNA sequence: TGTGCCAGCAGTTTATATGGGGGGTGGGAGCTGTTTTTT.

The V call is TRBV6-5, the J call TRBJ1-1; TRBD1 is a possible D gene (5 bases). The germline V and J ends were trimmed by 4 bases and 1 base, with 10 bases remaining between them. The CDR3 has 14 residues. Looked up from germline, CDR1 is MNHEY and CDR2 is SVGAGI. CDR3 bases: TGTGCCAGCAGTTCCCCCGGGGGGAACACTGAAGCTTTCTTT. The encoded protein is CASSSPGGNTEAFF.

The rearrangement joins TRBV9 to TRBJ1-6; D is uncertain. The CDR3 totals 15 residues. Germline V CDR1 and CDR2: SGDLS, YYNGEE. The germline V and J ends were trimmed by 0 bases and 9 bases, with 13 bases remaining between them. The CDR3 DNA is TGTGCCAGCAGCGTAGGCGGACTTAGGGCTTCACCCCTCCACTTT. Protein sequence: CASSVGGLRASPLHF.